The clone carrying this T cell receptor beta chain appeared many times. The target antigen is unknown. The study excluded patients with uncontrolled infection, other autoimmune disease, pregnancy or lactation. The diagnoses drew upon clinical symptoms, serum thyroxine and TRAb, thyroid ultrasound and orbital computed tomography. The sample originates from a study of T cells in Graves' hyperthyroidism and ophthalmopathy. Study observations and caveats: Ophthalmopathy cases were set apart from stable hyperthyroidism by a 13 V-J model.

V trimming: 2 bases; J trimming: 2 bases; junction bases outside the gene matches: 6. Germline-derived CDR1 and CDR2 are MDHEN and SYDVKM. The CDR3 runs to 15 residues. Amplification of TCR beta CDR3 regions was performed using RNA transcripts as template. Carried out on the TCR CDR3, a first-round RT-PCR used the HTBI primer set. MiXCR, applied by TCRdb to the multiplex PCR reads, yields one record per CDR3 protein. The repertoire has approximately 600,000 distinct CDR3 sequences, about 17% of them found once; the top ten carry less than 4.5%. Sample: blood. The rearrangement uses TRBV28 and TRBJ2-7; 7 bases agree with TRBD1. The receptor was isolated from a woman aged 25 to 45 with Graves' hyperthyroidism. CDR3 bases: TGTGCCAGCAGTTTAAGGGCAGGGGGAACCTACGAGCAGTACTTC. Translated, it gives CASSLRAGGTYEQYF.